A single T cell receptor beta chain is shown here with its context. It was with a sample-barcoded 5' primer and a J-beta primer mix that a second PCR of about 6 to 12 cycles was run. TCRdb ran MiXCR on the 5' RACE reads and lists one entry per CDR3 protein. The sample consists of more than 1,400,000 distinct CDR3 sequences, around 42% of them appearing once. CDR1 and CDR2 (germline): DFQATT, SNEGSKA (reference sequence). Trimming stripped 0 bases from V and 12 bases from J, with 9 bases between. The CDR3 has 11 amino acids. These data come from a study of blood T cells in healthy people across ages. There were healthy Caucasian individuals from Russia, aged about 6 to 95, serving as donors. Samples each yielded at least 6 micrograms of total RNA.

This chain connects TRBV20-1 to TRBJ2-1; no definite D call. Sequences were obtained from blood. The sequence was obtained from a woman under 30 in good health. This chain's CDR3 is CSAREGLGQFF. The CDR3 DNA is TGCAGTGCTAGAGAGGGTCTTGGGCAGTTCTTC.